Sequencing of this T cell receptor (beta chain) was carried out in a study of early stage breast cancer tumors. Background on the study: Most invasive tumors, about 70% of the 16, were ER+/PR+/HER2-. Approximately 10-fold was the mean read coverage per sample. Findings and limits, study-wide: Commonly generated sequences made up most enriched TCRB sequences shared between patients.

As for this clone: Antigen specificity is unknown.

The CDR3 length is 17 residues. Trimming stripped 0 bases from V and 0 bases from J, with 13 bases between. The V gene's germline CDR1 is SGHNT and CDR2 YYREEE (reference sequence). Each sample had two DNA replicates, roughly 0.5 ug blood or 1.5 ug tissue. Some clones are missing from TCRdb's copy, which holds only in-frame ones; the method was immunoSEQ multiplex PCR. The repertoire holds some 8,100 clones, roughly 80% seen once, with approximately 9% in the top ten. The chain links TRBV5-4 to TRBJ2-1; D gene ambiguous. The sample was normal breast tissue next to the tumor. The TCR sequence derives from a person in their sixties with breast cancer. The CDR3 DNA reads as TGTGCCAGCAGCTTGGCATCTGGCCGAAACTCCTACAATGAGCAGTTCTTC. This encodes CASSLASGRNSYNEQFF.